The 4 T cell receptor beta chains reported below all come from one sample, sequenced in a study of cytomegalovirus exposure and HLA in healthy donors. The PCR made use of 60 Vbeta and 13 Jbeta primers. TCRdb keeps only in-frame clones here, not all; method: immunoSEQ multiplex PCR. The data hold tens of thousands of clones, with roughly 81% observed a single time. Input material: PBMCs. The source of these receptors is a woman aged 25 to 39 in good health and CMV-seronegative.

Notes on this clone: Other DNA sequences in this sample translate to the same CDR3. The chain recombines TRBV5-1 with TRBJ2-7; TRBD1 agrees at 10 bases. V was pared by 4 bases and J by 4 bases, with 5 bases of the junction left unmatched. CDR1 is SGHRS, CDR2 YFSETQ, per germline. The CDR3 is made up of 14 amino acids. CDR3 DNA sequence: TGCGCCAGCAGCCCCGGGACAGGGGCTTACGAGCAGTACTTC. This translates into CASSPGTGAYEQYF.

The chain carries TRBV27 and TRBJ2-5; perhaps TRBD1 as D (6 bases). Near its end, the DNA agrees better with TRBJ2-7, so the J call may be wrong. The CDR3 runs 14 residues. Germline loops: CDR1 MNHEY, CDR2 SMNVEV (reference sequence). CDR3 sequence: CASSSTGQTYEQYF. The CDR3 DNA reads as TGTGCCAGCAGTAGCACAGGACAGACCTACGAGCAGTACTTC.

This clone was seen once. V usage is TRBV5-1 and J usage is TRBJ2-1; 10 nucleotides match TRBD2. Germline V gene sequence: CDR1 SGHRS, CDR2 YFSETQ. The V and J ends lost 5 bases and 6 bases, in that order; junction bases with no gene match: 8. The CDR3 loop spans 15 amino acids. CDR3 amino acids: CASRLTGTSANEQFF. The CDR3 DNA reads as TGCGCCAGCAGGCTAACCGGGACTAGCGCCAATGAGCAGTTCTTC.

This clone was observed a single time. The chain couples TRBV14 to TRBJ2-3, with 10 bases matching TRBD2. Germline V CDR1 and CDR2: SGHDN, FVKESK. The trim removed 4 bases at V and 1 base at J, leaving 2 bases unmatched. The CDR3 has 15 residues. CDR3 bases: TGTGCCAGCAGCCGAGCGGGAGGGCGCACAGATACGCAGTATTTT. Translation gives CASSRAGGRTDTQYF. The whole variable domain, filled in from reference TRBV14 and TRBJ2-3, reads EAGVTQFPSHSVIEKGQTVTLRCDPISGHDNLYWYRRVMGKEIKFLLHFVKESKQDESGMPNNRFLAERTGGTYSTLKVQPAELEDSGVYFCASSRAGGRTDTQYFGPGTRLTVL.